These 6 T cell receptor beta chains originate from one sample sequenced in a study of neurological immune-mediated disorders (dated by TCRdb to between 2017 and 2020). Library preparation employed 5' RACE. The instrument given in TCRdb is Illumina HiSeq 2500. TCRdb reprocessed the public reads (quality trimming at Q25 with fastp, clone calling with MiXCR) and kept in-frame beta chains. Entries are consolidated by CDR3 protein sequence, retaining the most common genes and DNA. The sample table shows 40,000 to 50,000 distinct CDR3 sequences, and about 2.5% are seen once. Of the sample, roughly 12% is held by the ten largest clones. Sequencing was performed on PBMCs. The receptor source for this set is a man aged 25 to 40 with multiple sclerosis.

This clonotype has at least ten counts. This rearrangement joins TRBV20-1 to TRBJ1-4; D is possibly TRBD1 (6 bases). V was clipped by 7 bases and J by 8 bases, with 23 bases between them. CDR3 length: 15 residues. The V gene's germline CDR1 is DFQATT and CDR2 SNEGSKA (reference sequence). CDR3: CSVLRSPGEREKLFF. CDR3 sequence (DNA): TGCAGTGTTCTTCGTTCCCCAGGGGAGCGGGAAAAACTGTTTTTT.

Ten or more counts support this clonotype. For the CDR3, the DNA is TGTGCCAGCAGTATCCCCGGAAACACCATATATTTT. It translates to CASSIPGNTIYF. V is TRBV6-6 and J is TRBJ1-3; unclear D gene. Per germline, CDR1 MNHNY and CDR2 SVGAGI (reference sequence). V dropped 5 bases and J dropped 4 bases, with 6 bases sitting between them. This CDR3 has 12 amino acids.

Remarks on this clonotype: The CDR3 does not end in the conserved phenylalanine or tryptophan, so this is likely a read error. The gene calls are TRBV10-2 and TRBJ2-4; D remains unclear. CDR1 WSHSY and CDR2 SAAADI come from the germline V gene. CDR3 length equals 14 residues. V was shortened by 5 bases and J by 2 bases, with 10 bases between the two germline ends. In DNA, the CDR3 is TGCGCCAGCAGTCTAACACTTACCAAAAACATTCAGTACGGC. Translated: CASSLTLTKNIQYG.

The table lists this clonotype with many counts. The rearrangement uses TRBV20-1 and TRBJ2-7, with 8 positions matching TRBD1. Germline values: CDR1 DFQATT, CDR2 SNEGSKA (reference sequence). The CDR3 covers 15 residues. Trimming at V came to 3 bases and at J to 3 bases, leaving 10 bases not matched to a gene. Written as DNA, the CDR3 is TGCAGTGCTAGGCCGTTGGGGACAGGAAGCTACGAGCAGTACTTC. Translated: CSARPLGTGSYEQYF.

There are many counts of this clonotype. The chain carries TRBV5-1 and TRBJ2-2, with no clear D. Germline CDR1 reads SGHRS; CDR2 reads YFSETQ. V was clipped by 1 base and J by 4 bases, with 5 bases between them. The CDR3 covers 13 residues. CDR3 sequence: CASSLKVTGELFF. CDR3 nucleotide sequence: TGCGCCAGCAGCTTGAAGGTCACCGGGGAGCTGTTTTTT.

This clonotype was seen repeatedly, ten times or more. The chain joins TRBV4-1 to TRBJ2-1; 10 bases align to TRBD2. The germline V gene encodes CDR1 MGHRA and CDR2 YSYEKL. This CDR3 is 15 amino acids long. Trimming took 2 bases from V and 2 from J; bases not matched to a gene: 0. CDR3 sequence: CASSQSGGAYNEQFF. The CDR3 DNA reads as TGCGCCAGCAGCCAAAGCGGGGGGGCCTACAATGAGCAGTTCTTC.